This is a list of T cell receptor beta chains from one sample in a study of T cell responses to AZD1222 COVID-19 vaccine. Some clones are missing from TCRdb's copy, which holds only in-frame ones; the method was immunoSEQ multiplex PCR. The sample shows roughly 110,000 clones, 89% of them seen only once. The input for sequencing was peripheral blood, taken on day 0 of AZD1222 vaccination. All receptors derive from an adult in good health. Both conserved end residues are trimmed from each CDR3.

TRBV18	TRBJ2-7	ASSPRQGGRQTDASSYEQY
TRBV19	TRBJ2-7	ASKKAGASYEQY
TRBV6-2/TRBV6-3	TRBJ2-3	ASSYPTAGPMTPDTQY
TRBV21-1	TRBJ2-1	ASLEGRGRPAPYNEQF
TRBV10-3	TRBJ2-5	AISDSSTQETQY
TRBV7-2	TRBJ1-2	ASSETGGGYT
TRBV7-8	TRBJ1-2	ASSLSVYRTLQFYT
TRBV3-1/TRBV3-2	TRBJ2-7	ASSQDHGPPIEY
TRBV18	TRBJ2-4	ASSPLGTNLENIQY
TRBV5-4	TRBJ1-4	ASNLPNEKLF
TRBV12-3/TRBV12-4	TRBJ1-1	ASSPLNTEAF
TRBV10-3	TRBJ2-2	AISEDSTYTGELF
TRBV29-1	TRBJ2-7	SVEREGAGSYEQY
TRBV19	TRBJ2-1	ASRAGTSISNEQF
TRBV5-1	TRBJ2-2	ASSLGTATGELF
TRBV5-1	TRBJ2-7	ASSTRGLAGATEQY
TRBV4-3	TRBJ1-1	ASSQESQNTEAF
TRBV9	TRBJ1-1	ASSVVPQANTEAF
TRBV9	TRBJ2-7	ASSVGTLAVNYEQY
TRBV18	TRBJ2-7	ASSPGQGNEQY
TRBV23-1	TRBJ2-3	ASSQSQDRDTDTQY
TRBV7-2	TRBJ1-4	ASSPTPIATNEKLF
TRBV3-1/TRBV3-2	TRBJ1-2	ASSSQGSSGYT
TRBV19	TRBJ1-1	ASSGDRPNTEAF
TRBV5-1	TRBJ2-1	ASSPGGMNEQF
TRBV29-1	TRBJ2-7	SVVGTSEEQY
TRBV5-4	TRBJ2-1	ASSPPPKARPNEQF
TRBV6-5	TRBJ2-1	ASSYERPSYNEQF
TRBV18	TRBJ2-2	ASSPTFTGGTNTGELF
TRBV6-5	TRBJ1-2	ASSSPAWGYYGYT
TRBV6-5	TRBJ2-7	ASSKVRRNSYEQY
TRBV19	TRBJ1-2	ASSSGRGYGYT
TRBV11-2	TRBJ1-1	ASSLGDPVAEAF
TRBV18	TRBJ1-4	ASSPSEGPLNEKLF
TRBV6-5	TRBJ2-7	ASSGITHEQY
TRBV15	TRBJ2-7	ATSRDTITYEQY
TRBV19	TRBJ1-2	ASSDGGHYGYT
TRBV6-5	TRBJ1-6	ASSYSTYNSPLH
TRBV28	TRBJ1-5	ASIGQGAKTQH
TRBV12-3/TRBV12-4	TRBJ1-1	ASSLWENTEAF
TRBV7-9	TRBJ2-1	ASGRANEQF
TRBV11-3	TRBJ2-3	ASSLGASDTQY
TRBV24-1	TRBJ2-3	ATSGGFGIV
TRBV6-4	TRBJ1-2	ASSDSGYGYT
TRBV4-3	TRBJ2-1	ASSQQGGNSYNEQF
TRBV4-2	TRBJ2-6	ASSQGRGSSGANVLT